The clone carrying this T cell receptor (beta chain) was counted at least ten times. The antigen is unknown. This sample is part of a study of T cell repertoires in cytomegalovirus infection. Turning to the study itself: Through public TCR beta signatures, both CMV infection and matching HLA type were indicated. Findings and limits, study-wide: The study found HLA-C-restricted CMV-specific TCR beta clonotypes dominating the ex vivo response. Carriage of CMV together with the relevant HLA was identifiable through cumulative public TCR beta family frequency.

V lost 0 bases, J lost 6 bases, and 17 bases lay in between. The germline gives CDR1 SGHVS, CDR2 FQNEAQ. This CDR3 contains 16 residues. MiXCR, run by TCRdb on the reads, gives a single entry per CDR3 protein. The table shows roughly 280,000 distinct CDR3 sequences, with approximately 13% occurring only once. The source material was PBMCs. The receptor's source is a human donor in good health (CMV status not recorded). Some clones in this sample may be carry-over from other donors' samples. V and J are TRBV7-8 and TRBJ1-2, with no clear D. CDR3 sequence: CASSLAPSQRRDGYTF. CDR3 DNA: TGTGCCAGCAGCTTAGCGCCAAGCCAGCGTCGAGATGGCTACACCTTC.